This T cell receptor beta chain was obtained from a study of T-cell reconstitution after alpha-beta-depleted transplantation in children. For TCRbeta, the library was prepared with unique molecular identifiers. TCRdb analysed the PCR reads with MiXCR anew, one entry per CDR3 protein. The table has hundreds of thousands of distinct CDR3 sequences, about a tenth seen once; the top ten hold over 5.5%. This clonotype came up many times. Trimming cost V 2 bases and J 3 bases, with 11 bases left between them. Germline CDR1 is MNHEY and CDR2 is SVGAGI. The CDR3 has 15 residues. The gene calls are TRBV6-5 and TRBJ1-3; D is uncertain. The source material was PBMCs from the stem cell graft donor, sampled from the stem cell graft. The sequence was obtained from a human donor who donated a stem cell graft to a child with acute lymphoblastic leukemia. CDR3 bases: TGTGCCAGCAGTTACGAGGGTTTAGATGGAAACACCATATATTTT. It translates to CASSYEGLDGNTIYF.